What follows are 30 T cell receptor beta chains derived from one specimen sequenced in a study of blood T cell repertoires in COVID-19. Assay used: immunoSEQ multiplex PCR; TCRdb lists only in-frame clones, some missing. The table lists around 200,000 clones, roughly 89% of them singletons. Sequenced input: peripheral blood. The receptors stem from a man aged 40-49 years with acute or convalescent COVID-19.

The chain carries TRBV5-1 and TRBJ2-3, with TRBD2 matching 11 bases. The CDR3 extends over 16 amino acids. Trimming cost V 3 bases and J 0 bases; bases outside gene matches: 3. Germline CDR1 SGHRS, CDR2 YFSETQ. CDR3 DNA sequence: TGCGCCAGCAGCTCGGGACTAGCGGAAAGCACAGATACGCAGTATTTT. This gives the protein CASSSGLAESTDTQYF. Complete variable domain (other parts from reference TRBV5-1 and TRBJ2-3): KAGVTQTPRYLIKTRGQQVTLSCSPISGHRSVSWYQQTPGQGLQFLFEYFSETQRNKGNFPGRFSGRQFSNSRSEMNVSTLELGDSALYLCASSSGLAESTDTQYFGPGTRLTVL.

The genes are TRBV6-5 and TRBJ2-5; 14 nucleotides agree with TRBD2. V lost 9 bases, J lost 5 bases, and 8 bases stayed unmatched. CDR3 length: 15 amino acids. The germline V gene has CDR1 MNHEY and CDR2 SVGAGI. The CDR3 region is CASGTSGGRMETQYF. The CDR3 bases are TGTGCCAGTGGGACTAGCGGGGGAAGAATGGAGACCCAGTACTTC.

This chain connects TRBV2 to TRBJ2-3; D gene uncertain. Germline lookup yields CDR1 SNHLY and CDR2 FYNNEI. V lost 8 bases and J lost 2, with 11 bases in between. The CDR3 totals 13 residues. CDR3 DNA sequence: TGTGCCAGCTTCACACCCATCACAGATACGCAGTATTTT. Residues: CASFTPITDTQYF. The variable domain in full, with the rest retrieved from reference TRBV2 and TRBJ2-3, is EPEVTQTPSHQVTQMGQEVILRCVPISNHLYFYWYRQILGQKVEFLVSFYNNEISEKSEIFDDQFSVERPDGSNFTLKIRSTKLEDSAMYFCASFTPITDTQYFGPGTRLTVL.

This chain connects TRBV19 to TRBJ2-2, with 7 bases identical to TRBD2. The CDR3 is made up of 16 amino acids. Losses at the gene ends were 3 bases for V and 6 bases for J; bases not matched to a gene: 10. CDR1 LNHDA and CDR2 SQIVND come from the germline V gene (reference sequence). The CDR3: CASSIRHPGGAGELFF. The CDR3 region has the DNA TGTGCCAGTAGTATCCGACACCCGGGAGGTGCCGGGGAGCTGTTTTTT.

V gene TRBV5-1 combines with J gene TRBJ2-7; 10 bases match TRBD1. Germline lookup yields CDR1 SGHRS and CDR2 YFSETQ. CDR3 length: 14 amino acids. The V segment lost 4 bases and the J segment 5 bases; nucleotides outside the gene matches: 6. For the CDR3, the DNA is TGCGCCAGCAGCCCGGAGACAGGGGGCAACGAGCAGTACTTC. Translation: CASSPETGGNEQYF.

V is TRBV2 and J is TRBJ1-1; TRBD1 might be the D (5 bases). The germline V gene has CDR1 SNHLY and CDR2 FYNNEI. Trimming pared 7 bases from V and 0 bases from J, leaving 9 bases between. The CDR3 sequence is 13 residues long. Here the CDR3 DNA reads TGTGCCAGCAACAACAGGATGAACACTGAAGCTTTCTTT. Translating gives CASNNRMNTEAFF.

This chain links TRBV13 with TRBJ2-7; D is uncertain. The V and J ends lost 0 bases and 0 bases respectively, with 9 bases between them. Looked up from germline, CDR1 is PRHDT and CDR2 is FYEKMQ (reference sequence). The CDR3 totals 15 residues. CDR3 sequence (DNA): TGTGCCAGCAGCTTAGGGTCCAGTACCTCCTACGAGCAGTACTTC. It translates to CASSLGSSTSYEQYF.

V usage is TRBV19 and J usage is TRBJ1-2; D call uncertain. Trimming stripped 7 bases from V and 8 bases from J, with 11 bases between. The germline V gene encodes CDR1 LNHDA and CDR2 SQIVND (reference sequence). This CDR3 region has 11 residues. The CDR3 coding sequence is TGTGCCAGTAACCGGGCGGGAGGCTACACCTTC. Amino acids: CASNRAGGYTF.

The chain joins TRBV18 to TRBJ2-7; the D gene is possibly TRBD2 (6 bases). The germline CDR1 and CDR2 sequences are KGHSH and LQKENI. The CDR3 covers 14 residues. V shed 6 bases and J shed 4 bases, with 16 bases lying between them. Here the CDR3 reads CASSRDGQGYEQYF. CDR3 DNA sequence: TGTGCCAGCTCGCGGGACGGGCAAGGGTACGAGCAGTACTTC. The full variable domain, in which reference TRBV18 and TRBJ2-7 provide the parts outside the CDR3, is NAGVMQNPRHLVRRRGQEARLRCSPMKGHSHVYWYRQLPEEGLKFMVYLQKENIIDESGMPKERFSAEFPKEGPSILRIQQVVRGDSAAYFCASSRDGQGYEQYFGPGTRLTVT.

The genes are TRBV19 and TRBJ1-1; possibly TRBD1 for D (5 bases). The CDR3 consists of 16 residues. Germline V gives CDR1 LNHDA, CDR2 SQIVND (reference sequence). V was clipped by 5 bases and J by 2 bases, with 18 bases between them. CDR3 nucleotides: TGTGCCAGTAGTGCGGGCCAGGGCGGGAAAAACACTGAAGCTTTCTTT. Translating gives CASSAGQGGKNTEAFF.

Only one count was recorded for this clone. This sequence joins TRBV6-5 and TRBJ2-7; TRBD2 matches 7 bases. V shed 7 bases and J 3 bases; nucleotides not matched to a gene: 6. This CDR3 is built from 13 residues. Germline CDR1 reads MNHEY; CDR2 reads SVGAGI. The CDR3 is CASTDERGYEQYF. The CDR3 DNA reads as TGTGCCAGCACCGATGAGCGGGGCTACGAGCAGTACTTC.

The rearrangement links TRBV5-6 to TRBJ2-7; no definite D call. The germline V gene encodes CDR1 SGHDT and CDR2 YYEEEE. Trimming removed 0 bases at V and 2 bases at J, with 9 bases between. This CDR3 spans 14 amino acids. CDR3 in amino acids: CASSLGLSTYEQYF. The CDR3 nucleotides are TGTGCCAGCAGCTTGGGACTGAGTACCTACGAGCAGTACTTC.

This sequence joins TRBV7-9 and TRBJ2-1, with TRBD2 as a possible D gene (6 bases). There are 14 residues in the CDR3. Germline lookup yields CDR1 SEHNR and CDR2 FQNEAQ (reference sequence). V was clipped by 2 bases and J by 8 bases, with 13 bases between them. The chain's CDR3 is CASSLFAGPDEQFF. The CDR3 nucleotides read TGTGCCAGCAGCTTATTCGCGGGGCCCGATGAGCAGTTCTTC. Supplemented by reference TRBV7-9 and TRBJ2-1, the full variable domain reads DTGVSQNPRHKITKRGQNVTFRCDPISEHNRLYWYRQTLGQGPEFLTYFQNEAQLEKSRLLSDRFSAERPKGSFSTLEIQRTEQGDSAMYLCASSLFAGPDEQFFGPGTRLTVL.

The V gene is TRBV7-2, the J gene TRBJ2-3; possible D gene TRBD2, 7 bases. The CDR3 contains 15 residues. V lost 3 bases, J lost 4 bases, and 14 bases lay in between. Germline V CDR1 and CDR2: SGHTA, FQGNSA. CDR3 bases: TGTGCCAGCAGCTTCGGGGGGCAGGGAGCAGATACGCAGTATTTT. This encodes CASSFGGQGADTQYF.

The genes are TRBV10-1 and TRBJ2-3; tentative D call: TRBD2 (6 bases). V lost 3 bases, J lost 2 bases, and 15 bases lay in between. This CDR3 is 16 amino acids long. The germline gives CDR1 WNHNN, CDR2 SYGVQD (reference sequence). The CDR3 nucleotides are TGCGCCAGCAGTGAACCTCCGGGACTCAACACAGATACGCAGTATTTT. Its protein product is CASSEPPGLNTDTQYF.

The rearrangement uses TRBV5-6 and TRBJ2-7; D not certain. Trimming took 2 bases from V and 3 from J, leaving 12 bases between them. CDR1 is SGHDT and CDR2 is YYEEEE in the germline V gene. This CDR3 has 14 amino acids. In DNA form, the CDR3 reads TGTGCCAGCAGCTTCTCGAGCAATGGCTACGAGCAGTACTTC. It yields the protein CASSFSSNGYEQYF.

The chain uses TRBV2 and TRBJ1-5; D unclear. Germline V gene lookup returns CDR1 SNHLY and CDR2 FYNNEI. Trimming removed 0 bases from V and 6 bases from J, with 9 bases in between. This CDR3 comprises 14 residues. CDR3: CASSEAAGSQPQHF. The DNA of the CDR3 is TGTGCCAGCAGTGAAGCGGCAGGTAGTCAGCCCCAGCATTTT.

The rearrangement uses TRBV6-5 and TRBJ1-6; 12 positions agree with TRBD1. The V and J ends lost 3 bases and 13 bases, in that order; junction bases with no gene match: 7. From germline, CDR1 is MNHEY and CDR2 SVGAGI. This CDR3 comprises 15 residues. The CDR3 sequence: CASSYLGTGGLPLHF. CDR3 DNA sequence: TGTGCCAGCAGTTATTTGGGGACAGGGGGCCTCCCCCTCCACTTT.

The chain is built from TRBV3-1 (or the pseudogene TRBV3-2) and TRBJ1-1; D unclear. V was cut by 4 bases and J by 0 bases, with 9 bases left in between. The CDR3 has 14 amino acids. Germline CDR1 reads LGHDT; CDR2 reads YNNKEL (reference sequence). The CDR3 here is CASSRTGMNTEAFF. The CDR3 DNA reads as TGTGCCAGCAGCCGAACGGGAATGAACACTGAAGCTTTCTTT.

A single count supports this clone. The rearrangement uses TRBV2 and TRBJ1-1, with D possibly TRBD1 on 5 matching bases. CDR1 is SNHLY, CDR2 FYNNEI, per germline. Trimming stripped 11 bases from V and 4 bases from J, with 8 bases between. The CDR3 is made up of 10 amino acids. DNA of the CDR3: TGTGCCCCGGGGGGCACTGAAGCTTTCTTT. Protein sequence: CAPGGTEAFF.

V usage is TRBV10-3 and J usage is TRBJ1-6, with D unresolved. Germline assignment: CDR1 ENHRY and CDR2 SYGVKD. This CDR3 has 13 amino acids. Trimming pared 10 bases from V and 3 bases from J, leaving 10 bases between. CDR3 in DNA: TGTGCCACCCGGGAAATCTATAATTCACCCCTCCACTTT. It is translated as CATREIYNSPLHF.

The CDR3 loop reads CASSSPDRGPSEQYF. CDR3 nucleotide sequence: TGTGCCAGCAGTTCCCCGGACAGGGGGCCGAGCGAGCAGTACTTC. V and J are TRBV6-2 or TRBV6-3 and TRBJ2-7, with 11 bases fitting TRBD1. This CDR3 spans 15 amino acids. With 4 bases clipped from V and 6 bases from J, the junction kept 8 bases outside the gene matches. From germline, CDR1 is MNHEY and CDR2 SVGEGT.

The chain employs TRBV9 and TRBJ2-7; 10 bases line up with TRBD2. CDR1 and CDR2 from the germline V gene are SGDLS and YYNGEE. CDR3 length: 14 amino acids. With V trimmed by 3 bases and J by 7 bases, 7 bases remained unmatched. The chain's CDR3 is CASSASGGALEQYF. CDR3 coding DNA: TGTGCCAGCAGCGCAAGCGGGGGGGCTCTAGAGCAGTACTTC. The whole variable domain, filled in from reference TRBV9 and TRBJ2-7, reads DSGVTQTPKHLITATGQRVTLRCSPRSGDLSVYWYQQSLDQGLQFLIQYYNGEERAKGNILERFSAQQFPDLHSELNLSSLELGDSALYFCASSASGGALEQYFGPGTRLTVT.

This sequence joins TRBV5-6 and TRBJ1-5; possible D gene TRBD1, 6 bases. This CDR3 is built from 14 residues. Per germline, CDR1 SGHDT and CDR2 YYEEEE. Trimming left V 2 bases short and J 3 bases short, with 9 bases between. The CDR3 loop reads CASSLGQTNQPQHF. The CDR3 DNA follows: TGTGCCAGCAGCTTAGGACAGACCAATCAGCCCCAGCATTTT.

V and J are TRBV7-9 and TRBJ2-3, with a weak D call TRBD2 (5 bases). The V end lost 3 bases, the J end lost 1 base, and 8 bases lay between the germline ends. Germline values: CDR1 SEHNR, CDR2 FQNEAQ (reference sequence). The CDR3 sequence is 14 residues long. CDR3 in amino acids: CASSFDGGTDTQYF. The CDR3 nucleotides read TGTGCCAGCAGCTTTGACGGGGGCACAGATACGCAGTATTTT.

The CDR3 DNA reads TGTGCCAGCAGGTCCACAGGGACCCAAGGACAGCCCCAGCATTTT. This encodes CASRSTGTQGQPQHF. The chain uses TRBV28 and TRBJ1-5, with D perhaps TRBD1 (6 bases). Per germline, CDR1 MDHEN and CDR2 SYDVKM. Trimming took off 6 bases at V and 7 bases at J, with 19 bases between the two ends. CDR3 length: 15 amino acids.

For this clone: The junction does not match germline at one end; this may be a read error. V gene TRBV6-5 combines with J gene TRBJ2-7; 8 bases are a match to TRBD1. Germline CDR1 and CDR2: MNHEY and SVGAGI. This CDR3 has 14 amino acids. CDR3 DNA: TGTGCCAGCACTTACAGGGGGACGCTCGCCGAGCAGTACTTC. Translation: CASTYRGTLAEQYF.

Regarding this clone: Sequence at one end of the junction differs from germline and may be a read error. The gene calls are TRBV7-9 and TRBJ1-2; no reliable D call. Germline V CDR1 and CDR2: SEHNR, FQNEAQ (reference sequence). The CDR3 is 12 residues long. The CDR3: CASSLVVRQGNF. The CDR3 nucleotides read TGTGCCAGCAGCTTAGTAGTCCGACAAGGCAATTTC.

The chain recombines TRBV5-1 with TRBJ2-7; 12 bases line up with TRBD1. Looked up from germline, CDR1 is SGHRS and CDR2 is YFSETQ. J lost 3 bases, V lost 5 bases, and 3 bases had no gene match. CDR3 size: 14 residues. The CDR3: CASRGTGGFYEQYF. In DNA form, the CDR3 reads TGCGCCAGCAGAGGGACAGGGGGCTTCTACGAGCAGTACTTC. Together with reference TRBV5-1 and TRBJ2-7, the CDR3 gives the full variable domain: KAGVTQTPRYLIKTRGQQVTLSCSPISGHRSVSWYQQTPGQGLQFLFEYFSETQRNKGNFPGRFSGRQFSNSRSEMNVSTLELGDSALYLCASRGTGGFYEQYFGPGTRLTVT.

DNA for the CDR3: TGTGCCAGCAGTCCACAGGGTGGGCTTGGCTACACCTTC. It translates to CASSPQGGLGYTF. The chain links TRBV28 to TRBJ1-2, with TRBD1 as a possible D gene (6 bases). Trimming removed 5 bases at V and 7 bases at J, with 14 bases between. Germline V lookup: CDR1 MDHEN, CDR2 SYDVKM. The CDR3 contains 13 residues.